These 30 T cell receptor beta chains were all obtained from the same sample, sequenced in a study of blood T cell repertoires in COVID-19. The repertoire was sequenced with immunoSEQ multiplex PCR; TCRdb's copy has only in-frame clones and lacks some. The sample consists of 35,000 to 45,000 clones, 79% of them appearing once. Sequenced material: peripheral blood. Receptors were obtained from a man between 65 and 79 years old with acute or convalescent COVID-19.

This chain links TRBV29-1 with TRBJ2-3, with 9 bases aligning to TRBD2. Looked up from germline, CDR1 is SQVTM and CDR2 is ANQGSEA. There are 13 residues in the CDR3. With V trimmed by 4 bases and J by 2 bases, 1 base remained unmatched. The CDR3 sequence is CSVASGVTDTQYF. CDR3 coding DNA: TGCAGCGTTGCTAGCGGGGTCACAGATACGCAGTATTTT.

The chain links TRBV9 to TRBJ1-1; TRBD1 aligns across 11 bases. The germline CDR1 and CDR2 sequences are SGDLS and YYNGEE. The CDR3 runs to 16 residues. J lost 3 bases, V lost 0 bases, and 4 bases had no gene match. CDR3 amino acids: CASSVGGTGGYTEAFF. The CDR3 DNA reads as TGTGCCAGCAGCGTAGGGGGGACAGGGGGTTACACTGAAGCTTTCTTT.

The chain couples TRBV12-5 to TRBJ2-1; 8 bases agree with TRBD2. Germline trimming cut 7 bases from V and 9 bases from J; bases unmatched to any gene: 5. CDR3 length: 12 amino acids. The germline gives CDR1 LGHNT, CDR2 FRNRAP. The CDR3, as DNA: TGTGCTAGTGCTCTGGCGGGGGGTGAGCAGTTCTTC. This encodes CASALAGGEQFF.

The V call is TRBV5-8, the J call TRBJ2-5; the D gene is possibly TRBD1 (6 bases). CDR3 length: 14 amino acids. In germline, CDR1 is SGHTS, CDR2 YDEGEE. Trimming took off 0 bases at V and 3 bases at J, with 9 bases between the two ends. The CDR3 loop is CASSLGTVEETQYF. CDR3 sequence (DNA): TGTGCCAGCAGCTTGGGGACAGTAGAAGAGACCCAGTACTTC.

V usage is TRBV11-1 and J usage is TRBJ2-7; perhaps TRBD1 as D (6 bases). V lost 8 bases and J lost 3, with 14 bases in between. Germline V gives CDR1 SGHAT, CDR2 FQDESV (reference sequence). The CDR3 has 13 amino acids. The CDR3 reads CASRRQGSYEQYF. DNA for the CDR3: TGTGCCAGCCGGAGGCAGGGGAGCTACGAGCAGTACTTC.

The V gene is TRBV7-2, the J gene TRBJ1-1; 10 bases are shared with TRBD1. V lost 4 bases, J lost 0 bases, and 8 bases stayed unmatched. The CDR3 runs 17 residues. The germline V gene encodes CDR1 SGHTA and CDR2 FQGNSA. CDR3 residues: CASSSLGTGALNTEAFF. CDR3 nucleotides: TGTGCCAGCAGCTCCCTCGGGACAGGGGCGTTGAACACTGAAGCTTTCTTT.

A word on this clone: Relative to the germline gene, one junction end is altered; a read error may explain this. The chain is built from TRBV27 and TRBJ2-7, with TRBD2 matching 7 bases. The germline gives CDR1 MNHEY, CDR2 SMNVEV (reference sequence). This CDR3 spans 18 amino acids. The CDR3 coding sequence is TGTGCCAGCATTTTATTTTACGTAGAGAGCGGGACTCCCTACGAGCAGTACTTC. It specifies CASILFYVESGTPYEQYF.

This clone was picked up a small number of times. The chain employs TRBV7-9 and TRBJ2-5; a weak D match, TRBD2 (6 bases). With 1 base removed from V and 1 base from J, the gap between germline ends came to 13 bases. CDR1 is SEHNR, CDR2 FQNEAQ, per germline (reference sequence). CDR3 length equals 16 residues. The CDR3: CASSLGSGGFQETQYF. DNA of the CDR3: TGTGCCAGCAGCTTAGGGAGTGGAGGGTTCCAAGAGACCCAGTACTTC.

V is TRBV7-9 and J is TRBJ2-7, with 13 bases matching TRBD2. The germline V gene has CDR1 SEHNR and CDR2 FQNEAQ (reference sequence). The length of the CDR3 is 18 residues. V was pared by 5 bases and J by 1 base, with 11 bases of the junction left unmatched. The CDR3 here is CASSRTGLAGEVSYEQYF. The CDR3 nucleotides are TGTGCCAGCAGCCGTACAGGACTAGCGGGGGAGGTTTCCTACGAGCAGTACTTC.

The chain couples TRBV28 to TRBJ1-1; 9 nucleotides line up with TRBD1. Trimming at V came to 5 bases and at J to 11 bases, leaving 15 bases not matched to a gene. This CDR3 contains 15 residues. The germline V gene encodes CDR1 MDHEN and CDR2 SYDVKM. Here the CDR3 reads CASSSGGDRAPLAFF. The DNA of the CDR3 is TGTGCCAGCAGTAGCGGGGGGGACAGGGCCCCCCTGGCTTTCTTT. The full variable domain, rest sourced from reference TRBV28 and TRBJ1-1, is DVKVTQSSRYLVKRTGEKVFLECVQDMDHENMFWYRQDPGLGLRLIYFSYDVKMKEKGDIPEGYSVSREKKERFSLILESASTNQTSMYLCASSSGGDRAPLAFFGQGTRLTVV.

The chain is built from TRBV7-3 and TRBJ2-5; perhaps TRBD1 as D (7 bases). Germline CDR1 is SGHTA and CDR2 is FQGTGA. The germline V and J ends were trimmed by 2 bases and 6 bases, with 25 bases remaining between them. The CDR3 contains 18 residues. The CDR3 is CASSLVGGGQGGRKTQYF. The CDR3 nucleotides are TGTGCCAGCAGCTTAGTTGGAGGGGGCCAAGGTGGGAGGAAGACCCAGTACTTC.

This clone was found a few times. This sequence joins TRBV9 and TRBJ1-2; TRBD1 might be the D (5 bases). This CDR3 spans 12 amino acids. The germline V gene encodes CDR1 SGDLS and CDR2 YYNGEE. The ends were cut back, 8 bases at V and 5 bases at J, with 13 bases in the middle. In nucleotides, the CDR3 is TGTGCCAGTTATCGGGGGGAGTATGGCTACACCTTC. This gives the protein CASYRGEYGYTF.

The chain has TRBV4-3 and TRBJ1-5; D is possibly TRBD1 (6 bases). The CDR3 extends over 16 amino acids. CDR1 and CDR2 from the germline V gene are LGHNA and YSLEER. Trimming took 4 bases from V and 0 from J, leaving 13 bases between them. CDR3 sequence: CASSLPLGASNQPQHF. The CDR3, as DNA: TGCGCCAGCAGCCTTCCCCTGGGGGCTAGCAATCAGCCCCAGCATTTT.

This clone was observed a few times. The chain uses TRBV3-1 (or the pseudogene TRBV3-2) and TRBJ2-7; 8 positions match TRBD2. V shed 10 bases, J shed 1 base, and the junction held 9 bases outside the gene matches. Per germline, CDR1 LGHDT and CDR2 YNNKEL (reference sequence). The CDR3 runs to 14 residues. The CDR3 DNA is TGTGCCACCGGAGGGGCGGGAGGATCCTACGAGCAGTACTTC. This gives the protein CATGGAGGSYEQYF.

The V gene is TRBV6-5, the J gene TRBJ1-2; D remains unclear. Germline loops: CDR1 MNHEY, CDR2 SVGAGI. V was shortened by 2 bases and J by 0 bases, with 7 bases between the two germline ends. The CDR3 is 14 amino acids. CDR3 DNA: TGTGCCAGCAGTTACGTCAGTCCTAACTATGGCTACACCTTC. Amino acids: CASSYVSPNYGYTF.

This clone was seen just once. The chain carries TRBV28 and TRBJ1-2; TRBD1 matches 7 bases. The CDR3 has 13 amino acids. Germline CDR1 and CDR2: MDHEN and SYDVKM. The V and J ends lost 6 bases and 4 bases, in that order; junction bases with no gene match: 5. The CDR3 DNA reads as TGTGCCAGCAGCCAAGGGGACAGCTATGGCTACACCTTC. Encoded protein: CASSQGDSYGYTF.

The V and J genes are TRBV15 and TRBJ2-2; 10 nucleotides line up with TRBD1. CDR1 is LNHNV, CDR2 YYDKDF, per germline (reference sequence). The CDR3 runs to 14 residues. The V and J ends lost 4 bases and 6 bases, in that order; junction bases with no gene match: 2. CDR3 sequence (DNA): TGTGCCACCAGCACGGACAGGGGGGCCGGGGAGCTGTTTTTT. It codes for CATSTDRGAGELFF.

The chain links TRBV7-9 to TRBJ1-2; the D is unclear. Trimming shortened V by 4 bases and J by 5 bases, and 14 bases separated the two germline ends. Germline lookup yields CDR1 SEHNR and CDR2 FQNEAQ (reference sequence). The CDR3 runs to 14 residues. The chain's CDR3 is CASSWAGSGYGYTF. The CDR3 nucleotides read TGTGCCAGCAGCTGGGCAGGCTCGGGGTATGGCTACACCTTC.

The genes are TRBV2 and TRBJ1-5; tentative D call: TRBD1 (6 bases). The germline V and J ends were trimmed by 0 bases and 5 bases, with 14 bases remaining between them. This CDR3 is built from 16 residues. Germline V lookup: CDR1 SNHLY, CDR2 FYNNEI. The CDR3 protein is CASSEARQGGYQPQHF. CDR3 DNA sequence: TGTGCCAGCAGTGAAGCGCGGCAAGGGGGTTATCAGCCCCAGCATTTT.

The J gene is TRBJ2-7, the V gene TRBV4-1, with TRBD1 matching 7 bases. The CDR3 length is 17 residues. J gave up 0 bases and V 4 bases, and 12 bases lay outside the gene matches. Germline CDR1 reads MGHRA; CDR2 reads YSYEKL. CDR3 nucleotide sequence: TGCGCCAGCAGCCGCTTATGGGACAGCCAGTTCTCCTACGAGCAGTACTTC. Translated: CASSRLWDSQFSYEQYF.

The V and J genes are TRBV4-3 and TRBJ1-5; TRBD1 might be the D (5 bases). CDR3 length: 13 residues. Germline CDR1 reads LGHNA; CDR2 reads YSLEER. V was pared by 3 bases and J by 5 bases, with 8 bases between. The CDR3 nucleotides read TGCGCCAGCAGCCAGGGGCGCGATCAGCCCCAGCATTTT. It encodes CASSQGRDQPQHF.

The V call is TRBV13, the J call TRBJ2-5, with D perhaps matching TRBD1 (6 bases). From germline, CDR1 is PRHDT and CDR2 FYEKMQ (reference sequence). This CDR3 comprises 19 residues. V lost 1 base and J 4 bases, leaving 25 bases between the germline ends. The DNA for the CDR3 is TGTGCCAGCAGCTTAGAGGGGGTTGGGGCCGGTGGCCCGAGAGAGACCCAGTACTTC. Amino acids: CASSLEGVGAGGPRETQYF.

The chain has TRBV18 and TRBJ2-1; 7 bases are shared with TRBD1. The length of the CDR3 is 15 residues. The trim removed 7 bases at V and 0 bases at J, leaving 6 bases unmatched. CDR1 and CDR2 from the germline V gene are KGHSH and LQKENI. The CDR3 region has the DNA TGTGCCAGCTATGCCGGGACAGACTCCTACAATGAGCAGTTCTTC. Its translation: CASYAGTDSYNEQFF.

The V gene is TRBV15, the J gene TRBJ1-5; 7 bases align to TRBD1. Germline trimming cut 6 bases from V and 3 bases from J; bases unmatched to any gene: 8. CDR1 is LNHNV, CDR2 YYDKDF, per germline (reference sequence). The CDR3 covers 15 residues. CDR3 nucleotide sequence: TGTGCCACCAGTCAGAGAGGGACAGACAATCAGCCCCAGCATTTT. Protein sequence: CATSQRGTDNQPQHF.

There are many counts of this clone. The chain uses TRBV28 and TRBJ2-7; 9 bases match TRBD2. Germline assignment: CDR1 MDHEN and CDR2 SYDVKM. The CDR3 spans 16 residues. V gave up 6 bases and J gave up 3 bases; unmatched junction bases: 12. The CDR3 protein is CASSRTGTSHDYEQYF. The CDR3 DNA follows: TGTGCCAGCAGCAGAACCGGGACTAGCCATGACTACGAGCAGTACTTC.

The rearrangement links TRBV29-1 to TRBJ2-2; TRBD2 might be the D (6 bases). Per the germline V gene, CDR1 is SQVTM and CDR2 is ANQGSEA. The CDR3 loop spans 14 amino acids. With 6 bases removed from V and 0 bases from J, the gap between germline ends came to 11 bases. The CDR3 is CSVLSGANTGELFF. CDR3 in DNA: TGCAGCGTCCTTAGCGGTGCGAACACCGGGGAGCTGTTTTTT.

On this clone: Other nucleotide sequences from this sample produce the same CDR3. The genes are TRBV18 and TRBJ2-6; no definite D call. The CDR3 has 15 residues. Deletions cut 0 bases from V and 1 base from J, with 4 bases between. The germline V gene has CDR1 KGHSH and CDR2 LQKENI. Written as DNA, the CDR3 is TGTGCCAGCTCACCACCCCCATCTGGGGCCAACGTCCTGACTTTC. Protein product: CASSPPPSGANVLTF. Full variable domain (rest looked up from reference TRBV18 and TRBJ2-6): NAGVMQNPRHLVRRRGQEARLRCSPMKGHSHVYWYRQLPEEGLKFMVYLQKENIIDESGMPKERFSAEFPKEGPSILRIQQVVRGDSAAYFCASSPPPSGANVLTFGAGSRLTVL.

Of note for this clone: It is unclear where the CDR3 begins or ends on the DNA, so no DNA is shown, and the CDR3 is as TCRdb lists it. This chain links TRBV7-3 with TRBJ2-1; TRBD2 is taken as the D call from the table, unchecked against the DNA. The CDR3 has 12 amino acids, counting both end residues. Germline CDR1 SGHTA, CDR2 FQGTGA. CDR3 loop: CASSWGSGSVVF.

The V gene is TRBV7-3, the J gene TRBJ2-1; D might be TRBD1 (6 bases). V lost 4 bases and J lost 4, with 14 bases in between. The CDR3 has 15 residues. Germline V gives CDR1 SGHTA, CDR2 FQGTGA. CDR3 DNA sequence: TGTGCCAGCAGCTCAATGGACAGAACTTACAATGAGCAGTTCTTC. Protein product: CASSSMDRTYNEQFF.

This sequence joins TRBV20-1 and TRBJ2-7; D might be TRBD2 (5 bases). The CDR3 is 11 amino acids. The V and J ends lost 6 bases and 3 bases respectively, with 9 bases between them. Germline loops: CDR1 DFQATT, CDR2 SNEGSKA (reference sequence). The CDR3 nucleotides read TGCAGTGCGCCACTAGGCTACGAGCAGTACTTC. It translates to CSAPLGYEQYF.